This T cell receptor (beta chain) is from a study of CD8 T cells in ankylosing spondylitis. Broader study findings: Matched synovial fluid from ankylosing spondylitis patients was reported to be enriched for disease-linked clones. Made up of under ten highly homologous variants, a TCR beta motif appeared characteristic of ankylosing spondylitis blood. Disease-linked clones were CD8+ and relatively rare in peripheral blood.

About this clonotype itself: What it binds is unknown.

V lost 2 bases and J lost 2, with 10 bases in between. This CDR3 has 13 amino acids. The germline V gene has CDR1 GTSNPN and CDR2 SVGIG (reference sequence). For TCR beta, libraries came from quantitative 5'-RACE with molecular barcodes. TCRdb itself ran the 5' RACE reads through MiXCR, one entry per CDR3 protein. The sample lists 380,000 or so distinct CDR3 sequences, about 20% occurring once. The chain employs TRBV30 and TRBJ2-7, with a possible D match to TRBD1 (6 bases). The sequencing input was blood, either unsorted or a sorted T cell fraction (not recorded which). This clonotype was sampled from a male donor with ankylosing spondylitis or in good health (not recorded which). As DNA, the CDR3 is TGTGCCTGGAGTCGGGACATGACCTACGAGCAGTACTTC. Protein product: CAWSRDMTYEQYF.